Below, one T cell receptor beta chain is given with its context. The antigen it recognizes is unknown. One base away there is no much larger clone; base qualities are not given. Library generation was performed with the immunoSEQ multiplex PCR assay. The paper's data handling went like this. A statistical classification framework was built to diagnose cytomegalovirus status from the catalog of TCR beta chain sequences. TCRdb mirrors the immuneACCESS table, restricted to in-frame sequences. Some clones are absent from its copies; in checked studies, under half trace to an unresolved V gene, and the reason for the others is unknown. V, J and clone size are those of that table, while D and trimming were read from the DNA. The sample includes about 180,000 clones, with approximately 89% observed a single time. Roughly 3% of the sample rests with the top ten. The donors belonged to the validation cohort of about 110 subjects, which was separate from the roughly 700-subject first cohort.

The CDR3 runs 14 residues from the cysteine to the phenylalanine. The CDR3 DNA has 42 bases and is translated from base 1. CDR1 and CDR2 are drawn from the germline V gene: MNHEY, SVGAGI. The V end loses 2 bases and the J end loses 4 bases, and a stretch of 11 bases separates them. This specimen comes from a study of cytomegalovirus exposure and HLA in healthy donors (TCRdb year 2017). About the study as a whole: According to a later analysis, the approximately 120 validation repertoires were produced on the same platform as the 700 or so repertoires of the first cohort. The study aimed to test whether cataloging public T cell receptors could reveal signatures of past pathogen exposure. Along with the approximately 650-subject first cohort, a separate validation cohort of over 90 different subjects was used. To predict cytomegalovirus infection status, the study brought together high-throughput TCR immunosequencing, statistical association of individual TCRs with disease status, and machine learning. Here is what the overall study found, with its caveats: Of the cluster scores, approximately 95% were above 0 in a later analysis, which found that TCRs clustered in the first cohort also tended to co-occur in the 120 validation repertoires. Most TCR sequences were observed very rarely across donors, whereas some public TCRs were present in many individuals. In vitro tests confirmed that a few of the cytomegalovirus-associated TCR beta chains recognize cytomegalovirus antigens. A total of around 150 TCR beta chains were listed by the study as associated with cytomegalovirus. According to the authors, the approach could potentially be generalized to other disease states and immunological phenotypes. The classifier was reported to diagnose cytomegalovirus status with high specificity and sensitivity in both the original and validation cohorts. A later analysis had no HLA typing for the validation cohort, so co-occurrence there was scored across all 110 or so repertoires.

Recombination connected TRBV6-5 to TRBJ2-5; the D gene identity is not certain. The sequence derives from a man younger than 30 in good health and CMV-seropositive. Sequencing was performed on PBMCs. The nucleotide sequence reads TGTGCCAGCAGTTACGGGCAAGCTCTAGAGACCCAGTACTTC. Translated, this is CASSYGQALETQYF.